Below, 3 T cell receptor beta chains from the same sample are listed, as sequenced in a study of T cell responses to AZD1222 COVID-19 vaccine. Here immunoSEQ multiplex PCR was the method, and the copy in TCRdb shows in-frame clones only, minus some. The profile shows about 130,000 clones, around 90% of them singletons. Sequences were derived from peripheral blood, sampled on day 0 of MenACWY control vaccination. The source is an adult in good health.

The rearrangement links TRBV7-9 to TRBJ1-1, with 12 nucleotides matching TRBD1. Looked up from germline, CDR1 is SEHNR and CDR2 is FQNEAQ (reference sequence). The CDR3 covers 15 residues. J was trimmed by 6 bases and V by 3 bases; bases with no gene match: 5. In nucleotides, the CDR3 is TGTGCCAGCAGCTTCTGGGACAGGGGGCGACCTGAAGCTTTCTTT. It specifies CASSFWDRGRPEAFF.

In regard to this clone: One end of the junction varies from germline; a read error may be responsible. The V gene is TRBV14, the J gene TRBJ2-5; 7 bases map to TRBD2. Germline CDR1 SGHDN, CDR2 FVKESK. This CDR3 has 16 residues. DNA of the CDR3: TGTGCCAGCAGCCAAAGGTTCGGGGGGAGGAGAGAGACCCAGCACTTC. It specifies CASSQRFGGRRETQHF. Combining the CDR3 with reference TRBV14 and TRBJ2-5 gives the whole variable domain EAGVTQFPSHSVIEKGQTVTLRCDPISGHDNLYWYRRVMGKEIKFLLHFVKESKQDESGMPNNRFLAERTGGTYSTLKVQPAELEDSGVYFCASSQRFGGRRETQHFGPGTRLLVL.

The genes are TRBV18 and TRBJ1-2; 7 nucleotides line up with TRBD1. V dropped 2 bases and J dropped 9; count of bases not matched to a gene: 3. This CDR3 has 12 amino acids. From germline, CDR1 is KGHSH and CDR2 LQKENI. CDR3 amino acids: CASSPDRVRYTF. CDR3 nucleotides: TGTGCCAGCTCACCAGACAGGGTCCGCTACACCTTC.